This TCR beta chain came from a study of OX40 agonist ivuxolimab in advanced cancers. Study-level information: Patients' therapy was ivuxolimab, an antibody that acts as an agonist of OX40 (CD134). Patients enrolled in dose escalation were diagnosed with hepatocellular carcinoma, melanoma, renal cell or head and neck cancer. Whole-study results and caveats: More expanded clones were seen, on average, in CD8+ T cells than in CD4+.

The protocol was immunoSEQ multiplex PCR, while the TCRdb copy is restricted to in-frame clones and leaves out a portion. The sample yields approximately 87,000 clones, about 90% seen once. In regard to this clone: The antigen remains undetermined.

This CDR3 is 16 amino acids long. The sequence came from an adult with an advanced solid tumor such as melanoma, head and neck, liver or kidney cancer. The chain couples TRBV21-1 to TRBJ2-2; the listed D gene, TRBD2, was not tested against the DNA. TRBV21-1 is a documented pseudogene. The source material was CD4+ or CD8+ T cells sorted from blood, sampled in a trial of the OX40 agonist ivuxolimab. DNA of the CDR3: TGTGCCAGCAGCAAAGGGGGGACTAGCGGGAGGGTAGAGCTGTTTTTT. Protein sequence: CASSKGGTSGRVELFF.